This T cell receptor (beta chain) was recorded in a study of cytomegalovirus exposure and HLA in healthy donors. As for the study in general: Prior work identified some 120 million unique TCR beta sequences in around 170 million T cells. Among the approximately 400 donors who were genotyped, around 77% fell in the genetic ancestry cluster that is associated with self-reported Caucasian donors.

With respect to this clone: Its antigen remains unknown.

CDR1 and CDR2 (germline): SGHKS, YYEKEE (reference sequence). The CDR3 length is 16 residues. With 3 bases clipped from V and 6 bases from J, the junction kept 12 bases outside the gene matches. Study-level results: Previous analysis showed most TCR beta V segments were productive about 90% or about 30% of the time. Associated with cytomegalovirus, according to the listing, were 150 to 200 TCR beta chains.

The PCR ran on 60 Vbeta and 13 Jbeta primers. Data came from immunoSEQ multiplex PCR; TCRdb stores just in-frame clones and leaves some out. The sample contains around 140,000 clones, around 59% of which appear only once. What was sequenced was PBMCs. This receptor was obtained from a male donor in good health and CMV-seronegative. This sequence joins TRBV5-5 and TRBJ2-7; TRBD1 matches 10 bases. The CDR3, as DNA: TGTGCCAGCAGCTGGACAGGGGGTTACTCTTCTAGCGAGCAGTACTTC. Encoded protein: CASSWTGGYSSSEQYF.